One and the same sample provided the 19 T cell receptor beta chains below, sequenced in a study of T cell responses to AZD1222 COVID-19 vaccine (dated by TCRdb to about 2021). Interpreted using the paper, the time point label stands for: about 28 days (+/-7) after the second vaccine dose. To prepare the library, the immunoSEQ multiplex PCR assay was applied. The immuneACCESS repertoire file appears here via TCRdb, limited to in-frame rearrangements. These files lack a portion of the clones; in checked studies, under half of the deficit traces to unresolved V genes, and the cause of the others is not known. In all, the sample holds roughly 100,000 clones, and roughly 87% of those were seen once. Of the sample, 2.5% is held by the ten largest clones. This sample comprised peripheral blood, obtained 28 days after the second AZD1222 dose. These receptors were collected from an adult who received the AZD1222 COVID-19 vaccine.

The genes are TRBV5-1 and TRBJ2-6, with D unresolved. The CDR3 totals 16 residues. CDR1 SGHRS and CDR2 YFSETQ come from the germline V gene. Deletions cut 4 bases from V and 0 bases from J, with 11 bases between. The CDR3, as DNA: TGCGCCAGCAGCCTGGACCGAAACTCTGGGGCCAACGTCCTGACTTTC. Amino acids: CASSLDRNSGANVLTF.

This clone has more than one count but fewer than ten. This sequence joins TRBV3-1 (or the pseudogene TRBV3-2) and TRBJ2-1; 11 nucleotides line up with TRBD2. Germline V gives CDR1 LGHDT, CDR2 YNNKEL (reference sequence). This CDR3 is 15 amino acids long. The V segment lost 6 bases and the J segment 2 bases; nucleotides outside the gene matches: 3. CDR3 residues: CASRPTSGTYNEQFF. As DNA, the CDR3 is TGTGCCAGCAGACCGACTAGCGGGACCTACAATGAGCAGTTCTTC.

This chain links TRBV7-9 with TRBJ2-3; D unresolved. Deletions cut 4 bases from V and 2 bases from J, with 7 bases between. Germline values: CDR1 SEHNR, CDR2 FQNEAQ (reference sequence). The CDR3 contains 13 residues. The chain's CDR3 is CASSSPLTDTQYF. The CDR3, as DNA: TGTGCCAGCAGCTCGCCCCTCACAGATACGCAGTATTTT.

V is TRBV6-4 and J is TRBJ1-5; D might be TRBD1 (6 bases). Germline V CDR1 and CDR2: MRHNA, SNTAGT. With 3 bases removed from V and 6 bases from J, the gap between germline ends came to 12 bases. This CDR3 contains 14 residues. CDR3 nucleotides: TGTGCCAGCAGTGAACAAGGGGGGCTTCAGCCCCAGCATTTT. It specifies CASSEQGGLQPQHF.

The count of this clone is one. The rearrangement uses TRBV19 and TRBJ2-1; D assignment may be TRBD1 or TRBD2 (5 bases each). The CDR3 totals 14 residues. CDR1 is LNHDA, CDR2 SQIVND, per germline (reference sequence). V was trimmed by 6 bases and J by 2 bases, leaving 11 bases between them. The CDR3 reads CASRQQGAYNEQFF. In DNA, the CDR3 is TGTGCCAGTAGGCAGCAGGGAGCCTACAATGAGCAGTTCTTC.

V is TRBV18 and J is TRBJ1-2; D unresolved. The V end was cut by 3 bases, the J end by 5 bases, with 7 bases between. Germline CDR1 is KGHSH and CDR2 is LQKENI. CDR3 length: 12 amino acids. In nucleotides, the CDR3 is TGTGCCAGCTCACCTGAGAGATATGGCTACACCTTC. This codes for CASSPERYGYTF.

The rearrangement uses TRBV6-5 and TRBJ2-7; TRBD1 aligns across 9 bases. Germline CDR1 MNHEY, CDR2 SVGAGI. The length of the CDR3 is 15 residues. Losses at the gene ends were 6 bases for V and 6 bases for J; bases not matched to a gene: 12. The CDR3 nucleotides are TGTGCCAGCAGACACGCGGGACAGGGTTCTGGCGAGCAGTACTTC. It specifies CASRHAGQGSGEQYF.

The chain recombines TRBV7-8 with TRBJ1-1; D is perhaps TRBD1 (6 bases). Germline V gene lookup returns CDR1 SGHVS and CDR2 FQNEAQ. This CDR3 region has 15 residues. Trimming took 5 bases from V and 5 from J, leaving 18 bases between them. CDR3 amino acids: CASSASIGTRTEAFF. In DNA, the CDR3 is TGTGCCAGCAGCGCTAGCATAGGGACAAGGACTGAAGCTTTCTTT. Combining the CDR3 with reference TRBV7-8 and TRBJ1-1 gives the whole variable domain GAGVSQSPRYKVAKRGQDVALRCDPISGHVSLFWYQQALGQGPEFLTYFQNEAQLDKSGLPSDRFFAERPEGSVSTLKIQRTQQEDSAVYLCASSASIGTRTEAFFGQGTRLTVV.

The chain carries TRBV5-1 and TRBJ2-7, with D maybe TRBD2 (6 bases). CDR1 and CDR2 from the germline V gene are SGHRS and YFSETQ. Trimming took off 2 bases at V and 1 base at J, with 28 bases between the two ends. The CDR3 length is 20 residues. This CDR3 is CASSFFLGGPSSMLSYEQYF. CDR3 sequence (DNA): TGCGCCAGCAGCTTTTTTCTCGGAGGGCCGAGTTCTATGCTTTCCTACGAGCAGTACTTC.

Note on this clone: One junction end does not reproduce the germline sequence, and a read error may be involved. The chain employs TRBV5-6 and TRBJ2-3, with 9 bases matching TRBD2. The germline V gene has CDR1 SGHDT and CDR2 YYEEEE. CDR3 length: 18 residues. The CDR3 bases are TGTGCCAGCAGCTTATTGACTACTAGCGGGCTGCGCACAGATACGCGGTATTTT. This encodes CASSLLTTSGLRTDTRYF.

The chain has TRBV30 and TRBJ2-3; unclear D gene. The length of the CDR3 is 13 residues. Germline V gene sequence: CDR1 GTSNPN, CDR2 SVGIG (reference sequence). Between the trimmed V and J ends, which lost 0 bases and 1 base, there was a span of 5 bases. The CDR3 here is CAWSVRGTDTQYF. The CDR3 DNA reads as TGTGCCTGGAGTGTACGGGGCACAGATACGCAGTATTTT.

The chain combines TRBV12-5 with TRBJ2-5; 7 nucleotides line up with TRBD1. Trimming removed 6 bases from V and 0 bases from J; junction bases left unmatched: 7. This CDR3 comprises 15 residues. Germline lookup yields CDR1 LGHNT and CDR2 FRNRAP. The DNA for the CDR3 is TGTGCTAGTGGCAAGGGGACAGCTAACCAAGAGACCCAGTACTTC. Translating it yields CASGKGTANQETQYF.

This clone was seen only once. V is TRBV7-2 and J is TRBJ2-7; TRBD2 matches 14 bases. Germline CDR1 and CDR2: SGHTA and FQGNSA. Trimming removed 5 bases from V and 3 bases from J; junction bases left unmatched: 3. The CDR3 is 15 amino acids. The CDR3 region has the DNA TGTGCCAGCAGCGAAGGACTAGCGGGGGGCTACGAGCAGTACTTC. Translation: CASSEGLAGGYEQYF.

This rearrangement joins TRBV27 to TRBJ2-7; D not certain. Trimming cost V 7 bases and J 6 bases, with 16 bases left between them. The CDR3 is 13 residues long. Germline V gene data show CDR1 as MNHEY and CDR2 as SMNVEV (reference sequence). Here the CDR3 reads CASKRQNSFEQYF. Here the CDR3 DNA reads TGTGCCAGCAAAAGACAAAACTCTTTCGAGCAGTACTTC.

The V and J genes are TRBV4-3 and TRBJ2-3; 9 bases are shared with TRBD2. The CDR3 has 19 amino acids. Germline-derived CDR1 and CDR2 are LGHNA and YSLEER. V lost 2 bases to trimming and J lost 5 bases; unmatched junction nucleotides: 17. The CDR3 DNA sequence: TGCGCCAGCAGCCAACATACTCCCAGGGTAGCGGGAGCCGAAGATACGCAGTATTTT. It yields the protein CASSQHTPRVAGAEDTQYF.

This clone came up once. The CDR3 region is CASSPYGQGYNEQFF. CDR3 in DNA: TGTGCCAGCAGCCCATATGGACAGGGGTACAATGAGCAGTTCTTC. The chain carries TRBV9 and TRBJ2-1; 9 nucleotides line up with TRBD1. Unmatched junction bases numbered 6, after V lost 4 bases and J lost 4 bases. Germline CDR1 and CDR2: SGDLS and YYNGEE. The CDR3 is made up of 15 amino acids.

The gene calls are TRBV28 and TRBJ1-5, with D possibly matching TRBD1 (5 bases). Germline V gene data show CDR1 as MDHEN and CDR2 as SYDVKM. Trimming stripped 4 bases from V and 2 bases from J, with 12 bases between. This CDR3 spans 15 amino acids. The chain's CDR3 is CASSWGGDRNQPQHF. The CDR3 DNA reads TGTGCCAGCAGTTGGGGGGGGGACCGCAATCAGCCCCAGCATTTT.

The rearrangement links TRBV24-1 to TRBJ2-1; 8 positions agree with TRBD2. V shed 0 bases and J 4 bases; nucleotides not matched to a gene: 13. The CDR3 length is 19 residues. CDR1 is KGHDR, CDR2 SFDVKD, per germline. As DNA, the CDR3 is TGTGCCACCAGTGATTTGCCGATTAAAGGGCGGGAGGTGTACAATGAGCAGTTCTTC. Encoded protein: CATSDLPIKGREVYNEQFF.

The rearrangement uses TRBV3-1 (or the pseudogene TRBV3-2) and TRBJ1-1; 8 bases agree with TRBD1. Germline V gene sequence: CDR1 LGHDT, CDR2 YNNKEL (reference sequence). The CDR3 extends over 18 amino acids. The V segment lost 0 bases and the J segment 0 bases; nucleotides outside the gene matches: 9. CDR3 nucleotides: TGTGCCAGCAGCCAAGATCGGCGACAGGGGTTTATGAACACTGAAGCTTTCTTT. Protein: CASSQDRRQGFMNTEAFF.